The rows below give T cell receptor beta chains drawn from one sample of a study of blood T cell repertoires in COVID-19. TCRdb keeps only in-frame clones here, not all; method: immunoSEQ multiplex PCR. The table has 120,000 to 150,000 clones, approximately 90% seen once. The specimen sequenced was peripheral blood. The source is a woman between 45 and 65 years old with active or convalescent COVID-19. The CDR3 runs from the conserved cysteine through the conserved F or W. Fields, in order: clone size, D gene, J gene, V gene, CDR3 DNA, CDR3 protein. D genes are given only for firm matches. Clone size is shown for a subset of rows, as once, few, many or a class of expanded clone.

abundance: .; d_gene: .; j_gene: TRBJ1-4; v_gene: TRBV11-2; CDR3nt: TGTGCCAGCAGCTTAGGAGAGAATGAAAAACTGTTTTTT; CDR3aa: CASSLGENEKLFF
abundance: few; d_gene: TRBD1; j_gene: TRBJ1-2; v_gene: TRBV18; CDR3nt: TGTGCCAGCTCACCAGCGAGACAGGGGACCTATGGCTACACCTTC; CDR3aa: CASSPARQGTYGYTF
abundance: few; d_gene: TRBD2; j_gene: TRBJ2-5; v_gene: TRBV7-2; CDR3nt: TGTGCCAGCAGCTTAGCCCAGGGCGCCAGCGGGAGGAGAGAGACCCAGTACTTC; CDR3aa: CASSLAQGASGRRETQYF
abundance: .; d_gene: .; j_gene: TRBJ1-4; v_gene: TRBV7-9; CDR3nt: TGTGCCAGCAGCTCACCAGGGGTTACAGGTGAAAAACTGTTTTTT; CDR3aa: CASSSPGVTGEKLFF
abundance: .; d_gene: .; j_gene: TRBJ2-7; v_gene: TRBV7-2; CDR3nt: TGTGCCAGCAGCTTAGTTTGGGGGGACAGAACCTACGAGCAGTACTTC; CDR3aa: CASSLVWGDRTYEQYF
abundance: .; d_gene: TRBD1; j_gene: TRBJ2-7; v_gene: TRBV29-1; CDR3nt: TGCAGCGTGGGGACAGGGATTACCTACGAGCAGTACTTC; CDR3aa: CSVGTGITYEQYF
abundance: once; d_gene: .; j_gene: TRBJ2-3; v_gene: TRBV2; CDR3nt: TGTGCCAGCAGTGAAATGGGCACGACGCAGTATTTT; CDR3aa: CASSEMGTTQYF
abundance: .; d_gene: TRBD1; j_gene: TRBJ2-7; v_gene: TRBV3-1/TRBV3-2; CDR3nt: TGTGCCAGCAGCCCGACAGGGGGCCACGAGCAGTACTTC; CDR3aa: CASSPTGGHEQYF
abundance: .; d_gene: .; j_gene: TRBJ1-3; v_gene: TRBV6-5; CDR3nt: TGTGCCAGCAGTTCCGAGCGCTCTGGAAACACCATATATTTT; CDR3aa: CASSSERSGNTIYF
abundance: .; d_gene: TRBD1; j_gene: TRBJ1-3; v_gene: TRBV18; CDR3nt: TGTGCCAGCTCACCACGGGCCGGGACAGCCTCTGGAAACACCATATATTTT; CDR3aa: CASSPRAGTASGNTIYF
abundance: .; d_gene: TRBD1; j_gene: TRBJ2-7; v_gene: TRBV5-6; CDR3nt: TGTGCCAGCAGCCCCGGGACAGGGTTCAGCGAGCAGTACTTC; CDR3aa: CASSPGTGFSEQYF
abundance: few; d_gene: .; j_gene: TRBJ1-1; v_gene: TRBV5-1; CDR3nt: TGCGCCAGCAGCCGAGATAGACAGTCGAACACTGAAGCTTTCTTT; CDR3aa: CASSRDRQSNTEAFF
abundance: .; d_gene: TRBD2; j_gene: TRBJ2-1; v_gene: TRBV9; CDR3nt: TGTGCCAGCAGCCCGGGGGGAGCGGGAGATTACAATGAGCAGTTCTTC; CDR3aa: CASSPGGAGDYNEQFF
abundance: .; d_gene: .; j_gene: TRBJ2-7; v_gene: TRBV9; CDR3nt: TGTGCCAGCAGCGCCTCAGGGAGGTCCTCCGAGCAGTACTTC; CDR3aa: CASSASGRSSEQYF
abundance: .; d_gene: .; j_gene: TRBJ2-3; v_gene: TRBV2; CDR3nt: TGTGCCATCTCCCCGGGACTGGGTATGGATACGCAGTATTTT; CDR3aa: CAISPGLGMDTQYF
abundance: .; d_gene: TRBD1; j_gene: TRBJ2-1; v_gene: TRBV7-9; CDR3nt: TGTGCCAGCAGCTTAGGAGGGACAGGGGGGAAGTATGAGCAGTTCTTC; CDR3aa: CASSLGGTGGKYEQFF
abundance: .; d_gene: TRBD2; j_gene: TRBJ2-1; v_gene: TRBV2; CDR3nt: TGTGCCAGCAGGCTAGCGGGATGGGGGTTCTTC; CDR3aa: CASRLAGWGFF
abundance: .; d_gene: TRBD1; j_gene: TRBJ1-2; v_gene: TRBV28; CDR3nt: TGTGCCAGCAGTTTAAGGGGGCGCTCTTATGGCTACACCTTC; CDR3aa: CASSLRGRSYGYTF
abundance: .; d_gene: .; j_gene: TRBJ1-5; v_gene: TRBV6-2/TRBV6-3; CDR3nt: TGTGCCAGCAGTTATAGTAGACAGGCCAATCAGCCCCAGCATTTT; CDR3aa: CASSYSRQANQPQHF
abundance: .; d_gene: TRBD2; j_gene: TRBJ2-1; v_gene: TRBV11-2; CDR3nt: TGTGCCAGCAGCTTAGGAGGACTAGCGGGGGGGCTACGGGGAAATGAGCAGTTCTTC; CDR3aa: CASSLGGLAGGLRGNEQFF
abundance: .; d_gene: .; j_gene: TRBJ1-2; v_gene: TRBV7-2; CDR3nt: TGTGCCAGCAGCTTAGCCACAGGTGTTTATGGCTACACCTTC; CDR3aa: CASSLATGVYGYTF
abundance: .; d_gene: TRBD1; j_gene: TRBJ2-7; v_gene: TRBV19; CDR3nt: TGTGCCAGTAGTATAAACAGGGGGCACTCCTACGAGCAGTACTTC; CDR3aa: CASSINRGHSYEQYF
abundance: .; d_gene: .; j_gene: TRBJ2-7; v_gene: TRBV6-6; CDR3nt: TGTGCCAGCAGTATCCAATCGGGTGGCGAGCAGTACTTC; CDR3aa: CASSIQSGGEQYF
abundance: .; d_gene: .; j_gene: TRBJ1-5; v_gene: TRBV12-2; CDR3nt: TGTGCAAGTCGCCTTATGAGGGGGCCTAGGACTCATCAGCCCCAGCATTTT; CDR3aa: CASRLMRGPRTHQPQHF
abundance: .; d_gene: TRBD1; j_gene: TRBJ1-2; v_gene: TRBV27; CDR3nt: TGTGCCAGCAGTTTCCTGACAGGGGATGGCTACACCTTC; CDR3aa: CASSFLTGDGYTF
abundance: .; d_gene: .; j_gene: TRBJ2-3; v_gene: TRBV6-2/TRBV6-3; CDR3nt: TGTGCCAGCAGTTGGAGGGGAGATACGCAGTATTTT; CDR3aa: CASSWRGDTQYF
abundance: few; d_gene: .; j_gene: TRBJ2-2; v_gene: TRBV7-9; CDR3nt: TGTGCCAGCAGCCCGCCTCAGACCGGGGAGCTGTTTTTT; CDR3aa: CASSPPQTGELFF
abundance: .; d_gene: TRBD2; j_gene: TRBJ2-1; v_gene: TRBV9; CDR3nt: TGTGCCAGCAGCACGAAGCGGGAGAGCTCCTACAATGAGCAGTTCTTC; CDR3aa: CASSTKRESSYNEQFF
abundance: .; d_gene: TRBD1; j_gene: TRBJ2-7; v_gene: TRBV5-1; CDR3nt: TGCGCCAGCAGCGGGACAGGGTTCGACGAGCAGTACTTC; CDR3aa: CASSGTGFDEQYF
abundance: once; d_gene: .; j_gene: TRBJ1-2; v_gene: TRBV6-1; CDR3nt: TGTGCCAGCAGTGAATCAAGATTAGGGGCCTATGGCTACACCTTC; CDR3aa: CASSESRLGAYGYTF
abundance: .; d_gene: .; j_gene: TRBJ1-2; v_gene: TRBV5-4; CDR3nt: TGTGCCAGCAGCCGGATCGGACAGTATGGCTACACCTTC; CDR3aa: CASSRIGQYGYTF
abundance: .; d_gene: TRBD1; j_gene: TRBJ2-5; v_gene: TRBV7-9; CDR3nt: TGTGCCAGCAGCTTACCTCGACAGGGGAGTTTTGACGAGACCCAGTACTTC; CDR3aa: CASSLPRQGSFDETQYF
abundance: once; d_gene: .; j_gene: TRBJ1-2; v_gene: TRBV7-9; CDR3nt: TGTGCCAGCAGCTCGGAGGTTACCGGGGGGCACGGCTACACCTTC; CDR3aa: CASSSEVTGGHGYTF
abundance: .; d_gene: .; j_gene: TRBJ1-2; v_gene: TRBV7-9; CDR3nt: TGTGCCAGCAGCTTAGGAGACACCGTTAACTATGGCTACACCTTC; CDR3aa: CASSLGDTVNYGYTF
abundance: .; d_gene: .; j_gene: TRBJ1-1; v_gene: TRBV5-1; CDR3nt: TGCGCCAGCAGCTTGGACAGTTTGAACACTGAAGCTTTCTTT; CDR3aa: CASSLDSLNTEAFF
abundance: .; d_gene: TRBD1; j_gene: TRBJ2-7; v_gene: TRBV6-2/TRBV6-3; CDR3nt: TGTGCCAGCAGTCTTCGGGACAGGTTATCCTACGAGCAGTACTTC; CDR3aa: CASSLRDRLSYEQYF
abundance: .; d_gene: .; j_gene: TRBJ1-1; v_gene: TRBV7-8; CDR3nt: TGTGCCAGCAGCTTGAAGAGGAACACTGAAGCTTTCTTT; CDR3aa: CASSLKRNTEAFF
abundance: .; d_gene: .; j_gene: TRBJ1-1; v_gene: TRBV28; CDR3nt: TGTGCCAGCACTGCAGGGGACACTGAAGCTTTCTTT; CDR3aa: CASTAGDTEAFF
abundance: .; d_gene: TRBD2; j_gene: TRBJ2-5; v_gene: TRBV20-1; CDR3nt: TGCAGTGCTAGTATACTAGCGGGGGTTGAGACCCAGTACTTC; CDR3aa: CSASILAGVETQYF
abundance: .; d_gene: .; j_gene: TRBJ1-2; v_gene: TRBV29-1; CDR3nt: TGCAGCGTACGCCCCCAGGGGCCTGACTATGGCTACACCTTC; CDR3aa: CSVRPQGPDYGYTF
abundance: few; d_gene: TRBD2; j_gene: TRBJ2-7; v_gene: TRBV19; CDR3nt: TGTGCCAGTAGTCGCAGCGGGGGCGCATCCTACGAGCAGTACTTC; CDR3aa: CASSRSGGASYEQYF
abundance: .; d_gene: TRBD2; j_gene: TRBJ2-3; v_gene: TRBV3-1/TRBV3-2; CDR3nt: TGTGCCAGCACCGAGACTAGCGGGGGGATCACAGATACGCAGTATTTT; CDR3aa: CASTETSGGITDTQYF
abundance: .; d_gene: .; j_gene: TRBJ1-1; v_gene: TRBV5-4; CDR3nt: TGTGCCATCCACAGGGCGGAGAACACTGAAGCTTTCTTT; CDR3aa: CAIHRAENTEAFF
abundance: once; d_gene: .; j_gene: TRBJ1-2; v_gene: TRBV6-6; CDR3nt: TGTGCCAGCGAATTTTCGGGGGGGATCCATGGCTACACCTTC; CDR3aa: CASEFSGGIHGYTF
abundance: .; d_gene: .; j_gene: TRBJ1-1; v_gene: TRBV29-1; CDR3nt: TGCAGCGTTGAAGTGGGACTACTAAACACTGAAGCTTTCTTT; CDR3aa: CSVEVGLLNTEAFF
abundance: .; d_gene: .; j_gene: TRBJ2-7; v_gene: TRBV19; CDR3nt: TGTGCCAGTGGGGGAGGCCCAACCCACTTC; CDR3aa: CASGGGPTHF